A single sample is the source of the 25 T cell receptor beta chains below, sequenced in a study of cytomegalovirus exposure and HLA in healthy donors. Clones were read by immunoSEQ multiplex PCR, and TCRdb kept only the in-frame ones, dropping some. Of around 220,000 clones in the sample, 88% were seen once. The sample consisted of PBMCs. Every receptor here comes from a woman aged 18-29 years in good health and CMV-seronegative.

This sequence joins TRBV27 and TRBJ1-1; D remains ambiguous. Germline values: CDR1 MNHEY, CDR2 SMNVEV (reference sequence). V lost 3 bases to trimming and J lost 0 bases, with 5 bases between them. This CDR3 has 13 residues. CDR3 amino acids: CASSLYMNTEAFF. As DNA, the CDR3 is TGTGCCAGCAGTTTGTACATGAACACTGAAGCTTTCTTT.

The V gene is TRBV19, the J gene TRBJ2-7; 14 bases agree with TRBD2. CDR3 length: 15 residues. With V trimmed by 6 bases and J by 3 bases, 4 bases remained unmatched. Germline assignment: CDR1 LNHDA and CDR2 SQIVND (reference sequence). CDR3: CASSLGTSGSYEQYF. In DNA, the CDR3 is TGTGCCAGTAGCCTGGGGACTAGCGGGAGCTACGAGCAGTACTTC.

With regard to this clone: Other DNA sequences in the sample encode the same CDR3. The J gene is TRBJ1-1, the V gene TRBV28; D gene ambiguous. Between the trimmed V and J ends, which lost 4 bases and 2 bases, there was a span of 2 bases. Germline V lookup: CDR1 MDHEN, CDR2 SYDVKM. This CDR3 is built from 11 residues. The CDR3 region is CASSSNTEAFF. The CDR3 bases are TGTGCCAGCAGTTCAAACACTGAAGCTTTCTTT.

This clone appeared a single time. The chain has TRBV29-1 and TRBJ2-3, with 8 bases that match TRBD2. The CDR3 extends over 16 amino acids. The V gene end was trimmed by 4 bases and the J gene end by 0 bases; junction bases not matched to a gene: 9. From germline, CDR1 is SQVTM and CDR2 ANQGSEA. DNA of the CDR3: TGCAGCGTTGCCGGGAGGGCCGTCGAGAGCACAGATACGCAGTATTTT. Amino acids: CSVAGRAVESTDTQYF.

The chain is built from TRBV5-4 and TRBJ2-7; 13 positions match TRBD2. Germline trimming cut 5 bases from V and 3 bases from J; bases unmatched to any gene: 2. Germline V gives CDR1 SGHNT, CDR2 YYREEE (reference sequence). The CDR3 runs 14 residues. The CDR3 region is CASRGLAGLYEQYF. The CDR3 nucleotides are TGTGCCAGCAGGGGACTAGCGGGACTCTACGAGCAGTACTTC.

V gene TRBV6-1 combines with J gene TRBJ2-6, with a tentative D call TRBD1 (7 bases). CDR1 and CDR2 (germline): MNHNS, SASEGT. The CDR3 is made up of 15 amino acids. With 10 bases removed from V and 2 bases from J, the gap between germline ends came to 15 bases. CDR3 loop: CAIETGRTGANVLTF. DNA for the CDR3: TGTGCCATCGAGACAGGGAGGACTGGGGCCAACGTCCTGACTTTC.

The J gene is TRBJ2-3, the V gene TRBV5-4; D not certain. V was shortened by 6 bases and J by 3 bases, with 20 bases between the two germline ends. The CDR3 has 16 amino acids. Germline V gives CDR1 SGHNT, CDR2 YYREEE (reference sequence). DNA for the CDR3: TGTGCCAGCACCACGCGGCGCGGCTACGCGACAGATACGCAGTATTTT. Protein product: CASTTRRGYATDTQYF.

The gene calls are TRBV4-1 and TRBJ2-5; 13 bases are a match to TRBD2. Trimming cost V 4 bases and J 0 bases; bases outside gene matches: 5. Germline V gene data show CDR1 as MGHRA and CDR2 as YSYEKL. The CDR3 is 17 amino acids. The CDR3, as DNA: TGCGCCAGCAGCCCTAGGACTAGCGGGAGTCACCAAGAGACCCAGTACTTC. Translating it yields CASSPRTSGSHQETQYF.

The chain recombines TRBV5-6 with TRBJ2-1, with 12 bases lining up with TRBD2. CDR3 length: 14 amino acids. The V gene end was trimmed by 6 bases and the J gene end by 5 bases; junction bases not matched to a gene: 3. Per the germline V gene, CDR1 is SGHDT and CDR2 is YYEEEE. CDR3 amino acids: CASNLAGGNNEQFF. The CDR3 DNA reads TGTGCCAGCAACCTAGCGGGAGGGAACAATGAGCAGTTCTTC.

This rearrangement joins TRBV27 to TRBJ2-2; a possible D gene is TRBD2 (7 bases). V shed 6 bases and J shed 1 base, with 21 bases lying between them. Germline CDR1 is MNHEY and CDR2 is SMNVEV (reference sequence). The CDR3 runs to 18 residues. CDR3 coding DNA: TGTGCCAGCAGGCCCAGGTGGGGAGGGGGAGTGAACACCGGGGAGCTGTTTTTT. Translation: CASRPRWGGGVNTGELFF.

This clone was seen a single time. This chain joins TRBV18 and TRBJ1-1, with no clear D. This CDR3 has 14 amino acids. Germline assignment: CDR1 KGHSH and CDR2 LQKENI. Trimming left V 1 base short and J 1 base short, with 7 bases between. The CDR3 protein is CASSPRPWNTEAFF. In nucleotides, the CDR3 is TGTGCCAGCTCACCACGTCCGTGGAACACTGAAGCTTTCTTT.

The CDR3 DNA sequence: TGCGCCAGCGGAGGGGAAAACTATGGCTACACCTTC. It yields the protein CASGGENYGYTF. The chain has TRBV5-1 and TRBJ1-2; perhaps TRBD1 as D (5 bases). Trimming took 7 bases from V and 2 from J, leaving 9 bases between them. The V gene's germline CDR1 is SGHRS and CDR2 YFSETQ. The CDR3 spans 12 residues.

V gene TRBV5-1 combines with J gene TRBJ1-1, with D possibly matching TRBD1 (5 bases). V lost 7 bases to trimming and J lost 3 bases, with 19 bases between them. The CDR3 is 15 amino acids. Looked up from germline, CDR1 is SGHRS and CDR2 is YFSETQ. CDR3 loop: CASRREGVGDTEAFF. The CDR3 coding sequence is TGCGCCAGCCGACGAGAAGGGGTAGGGGACACTGAAGCTTTCTTT.

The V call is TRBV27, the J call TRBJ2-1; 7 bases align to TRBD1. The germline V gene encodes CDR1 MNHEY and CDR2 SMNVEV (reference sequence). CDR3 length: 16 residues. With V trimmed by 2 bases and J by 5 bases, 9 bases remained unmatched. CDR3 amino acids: CASSLNSGQLDNEQFF. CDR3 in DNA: TGTGCCAGCAGTTTAAATTCGGGACAGCTAGACAATGAGCAGTTCTTC.

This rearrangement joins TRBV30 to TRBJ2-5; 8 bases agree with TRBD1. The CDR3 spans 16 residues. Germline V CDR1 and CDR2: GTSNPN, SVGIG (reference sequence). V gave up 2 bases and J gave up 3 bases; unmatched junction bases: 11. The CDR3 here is CAWSKVTGAKKETQYF. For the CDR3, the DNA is TGTGCCTGGAGTAAAGTGACAGGGGCTAAAAAAGAGACCCAGTACTTC.

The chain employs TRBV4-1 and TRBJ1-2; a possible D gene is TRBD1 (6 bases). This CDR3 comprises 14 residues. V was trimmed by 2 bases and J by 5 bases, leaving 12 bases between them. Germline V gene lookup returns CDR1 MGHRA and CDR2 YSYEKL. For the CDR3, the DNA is TGCGCCAGCAGCCAAACAGGGTCTGCTTATGGCTACACCTTC. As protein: CASSQTGSAYGYTF.

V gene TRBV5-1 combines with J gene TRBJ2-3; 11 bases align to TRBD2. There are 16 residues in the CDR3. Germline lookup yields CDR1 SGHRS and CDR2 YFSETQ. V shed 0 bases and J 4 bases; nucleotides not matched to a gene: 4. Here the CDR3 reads CASSLATSGSSDTQYF. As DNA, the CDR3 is TGCGCCAGCAGCTTGGCCACTAGCGGGAGTTCAGATACGCAGTATTTT.

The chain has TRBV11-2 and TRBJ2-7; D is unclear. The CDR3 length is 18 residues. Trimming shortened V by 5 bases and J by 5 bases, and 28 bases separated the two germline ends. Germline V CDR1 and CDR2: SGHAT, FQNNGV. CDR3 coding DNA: TGTGCCAGCAGCCCTACCACCCCCCTAGTAGGATTTCGCCACGAGCAGTACTTC. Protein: CASSPTTPLVGFRHEQYF.

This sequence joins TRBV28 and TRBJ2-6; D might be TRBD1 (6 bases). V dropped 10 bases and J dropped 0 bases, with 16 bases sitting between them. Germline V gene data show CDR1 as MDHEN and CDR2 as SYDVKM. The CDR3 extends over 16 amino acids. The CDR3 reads CAILPGHVSGANVLTF. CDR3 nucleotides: TGTGCCATCCTACCGGGACACGTCTCTGGGGCCAACGTCCTGACTTTC.

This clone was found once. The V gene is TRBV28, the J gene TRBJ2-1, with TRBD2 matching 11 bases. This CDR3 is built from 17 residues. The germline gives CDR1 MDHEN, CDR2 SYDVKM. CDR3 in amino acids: CAGGGSSGRGSYNEQFF. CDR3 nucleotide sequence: TGTGCTGGCGGTGGCAGTAGCGGGAGGGGGTCCTACAATGAGCAGTTCTTC.

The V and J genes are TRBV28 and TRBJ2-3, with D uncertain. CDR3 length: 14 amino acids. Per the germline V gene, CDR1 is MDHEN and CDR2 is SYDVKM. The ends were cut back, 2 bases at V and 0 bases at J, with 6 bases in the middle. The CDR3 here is CASSLILSTDTQYF. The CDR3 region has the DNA TGTGCCAGCAGTTTAATACTCAGCACAGATACGCAGTATTTT.

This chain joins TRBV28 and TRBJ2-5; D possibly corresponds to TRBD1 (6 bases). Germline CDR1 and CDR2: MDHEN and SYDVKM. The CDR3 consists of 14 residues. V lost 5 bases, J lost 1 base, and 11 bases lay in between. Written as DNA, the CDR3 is TGTGCCAGCAGTCCTCGGGACACCCAAGAGACCCAGTACTTC. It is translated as CASSPRDTQETQYF.

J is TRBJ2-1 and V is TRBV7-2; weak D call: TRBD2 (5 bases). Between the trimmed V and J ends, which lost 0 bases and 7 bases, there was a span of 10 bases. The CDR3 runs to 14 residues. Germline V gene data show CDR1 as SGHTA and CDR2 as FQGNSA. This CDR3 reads CASSLAGIVNEQFF. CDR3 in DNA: TGTGCCAGCAGCTTAGCCGGGATCGTAAATGAGCAGTTCTTC.

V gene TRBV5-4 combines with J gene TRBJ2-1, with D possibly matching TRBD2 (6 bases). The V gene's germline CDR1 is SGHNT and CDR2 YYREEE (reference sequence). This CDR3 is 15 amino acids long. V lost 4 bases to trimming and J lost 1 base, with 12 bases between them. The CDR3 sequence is CASSEEGPSYNEQFF. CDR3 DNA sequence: TGTGCCAGCAGCGAGGAGGGCCCTTCCTACAATGAGCAGTTCTTC.

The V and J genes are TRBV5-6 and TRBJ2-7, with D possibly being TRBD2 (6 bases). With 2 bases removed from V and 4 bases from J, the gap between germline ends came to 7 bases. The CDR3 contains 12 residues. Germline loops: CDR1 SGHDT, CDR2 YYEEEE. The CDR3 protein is CASSFSGYEQYF. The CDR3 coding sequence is TGTGCCAGCAGCTTTAGCGGATACGAGCAGTACTTC.